These T cell receptor beta chains were read from a single sample in a study of monozygotic twins with inflammatory bowel disease. With the 5' RACE reads reprocessed, TCRdb shows one record per CDR3 protein and no DNA. The sample's table shows 300,000 to 400,000 distinct CDR3 sequences. Sequencing was carried out using blood. These receptors came from a human donor with ulcerative colitis or Crohn's disease, or a healthy co-twin of an affected twin (not recorded which). Both conserved end residues are part of each CDR3.

v_gene	j_gene	CDR3aa
TRBV7-2	TRBJ2-7	CASSSRSSYEQYF
TRBV20-1	TRBJ2-3	CSARDLRDGWGTDTQYF
TRBV15	TRBJ2-3	CATSRVLAGLDTQYF
TRBV28	TRBJ1-5	CATLVGYNQPQHF
TRBV11-3	TRBJ2-1	CASSVTFGSGGANEQFF
TRBV12-3/TRBV12-4	TRBJ1-2	CASRPPGQLYGYTF
TRBV12-3/TRBV12-4	TRBJ2-1	CASSQAGEDVRNEQFF
TRBV20-1	TRBJ2-5	CSAQIPPQETQYF
TRBV11-2	TRBJ1-4	CASSLGDRDREKLFF
TRBV27	TRBJ2-2	CASSLGQRPGGELFF
TRBV18	TRBJ2-7	CASSPPRTGDSYEQYF
TRBV7-9	TRBJ2-7	CASSFVLRGGRNEQYF
TRBV5-1	TRBJ2-3	CASRVKGGGGGTDTQYF
TRBV27	TRBJ2-1	CASIPISGNHNEQFF
TRBV11-2	TRBJ2-1	CASSLWGQGIHEQFF
TRBV12-3/TRBV12-4	TRBJ1-2	CASSHPGGGYTF
TRBV5-1	TRBJ2-3	CATSGGASTDTQYF
TRBV9	TRBJ1-1	CASSEQPGGTEAFF
TRBV7-9	TRBJ1-4	CASSRLIGEKLFF
TRBV7-9	TRBJ2-7	CASSSRGTGDYEQYF
TRBV10-3	TRBJ1-2	CAISESRDGYTF
TRBV9	TRBJ1-6	CASSPRQVENSPLHF
TRBV28	TRBJ2-5	CASRTGGSETQYF
TRBV10-3	TRBJ2-1	CAISVETYNEQFF
TRBV6-1	TRBJ2-1	CASSGIPGQGQHEQFF
TRBV5-6	TRBJ2-5	CASSPGAKTGPQETQYF
TRBV10-1	TRBJ1-3	CASSESRDRVRSGNTIYF
TRBV12-3/TRBV12-4	TRBJ1-4	CASTKERGAKLFF
TRBV11-2	TRBJ2-7	CASSLAYTGDSAYEQYF
TRBV20-1	TRBJ2-1	CSARTPPYYNEQFF
TRBV6-5	TRBJ2-7	CASSSTSESYEQYF
TRBV19	TRBJ1-1	CASSPTRARHTEAFF
TRBV20-1	TRBJ1-2	CSAREVHYGYTF
TRBV5-1	TRBJ2-3	CASSGSGGPGTDTQYF
TRBV7-8	TRBJ1-2	CASSLGISGQGGYYGYTF
TRBV7-2	TRBJ2-6	CASSSSGSGANVLTF
TRBV20-1	TRBJ1-1	CTAPDDRGFTEAFF
TRBV11-2	TRBJ2-1	CASSFMRVDNEQFF
TRBV5-1	TRBJ2-1	CASSSDSLGEQFF
TRBV20-1	TRBJ2-7	CSAPHINSGGSKQYF
TRBV6-1	TRBJ1-3	CASRTFGQGAHTIYF
TRBV5-1	TRBJ2-5	CASSLSGGGGETQYF
TRBV5-1	TRBJ2-7	CASSSEISYEQYF
TRBV9	TRBJ2-7	CASSVGLAGGIFEQYF
TRBV6-2/TRBV6-3	TRBJ2-3	CASSTLRGFTDTQYF
TRBV6-1	TRBJ2-2	CASRPERGGRAGELFF
TRBV3-1	TRBJ2-1	CASSPLDRGVNNEQFF
TRBV29-1	TRBJ2-7	CSGGTGSINSYEQYF
TRBV4-1	TRBJ2-2	CASSRQHTGELFF
TRBV7-9	TRBJ2-1	CASSSGVGVNEQFF
TRBV3-1	TRBJ2-2	CASSQETSRATGELFF
TRBV10-3	TRBJ1-5	CAISQQGEGQPQHF
TRBV11-2	TRBJ2-5	CASSLLAGAYPARETQYF
TRBV6-2/TRBV6-3	TRBJ2-5	CASSYGGAHETQYF
TRBV6-1	TRBJ1-1	CASSRGGSPVVLAEAFF
TRBV6-4	TRBJ2-2	CASTGGIDAGELFF
TRBV20-1	TRBJ2-7	CSATTTGTSGRIAEQYF
TRBV12-3/TRBV12-4	TRBJ2-7	CASSQNLAGVPYEQYF